One sample yielded the 21 T cell receptor beta chains listed below, sequenced in a study of shared clonotypes between healthy human individuals. Produced via immunoSEQ multiplex PCR; TCRdb's table is partial and in-frame only. The sample includes over 700,000 clones, over 60% of them seen just once. Sequences were obtained from memory CD4+ T cells sorted from blood. Sample subset: CD45RA-negative fraction. The receptors were sampled from a woman under 40 in good health.

V is TRBV7-9 and J is TRBJ2-7; 11 nucleotides align to TRBD2. The ends lost 5 bases at V and 4 bases at J; junction bases unmatched: 4. This CDR3 spans 14 amino acids. Germline CDR1 and CDR2: SEHNR and FQNEAQ (reference sequence). CDR3 coding DNA: TGTGCCAGCAGCCTGACTAGCGGGAAGTACGAGCAGTACTTC. It encodes CASSLTSGKYEQYF.

Written as DNA, the CDR3 is TGTGCCAGCAGGGTAGCCTACGGACCTACCTACGAGCAGTACTTC. Its protein product is CASRVAYGPTYEQYF. This chain links TRBV2 with TRBJ2-7; the D is unclear. CDR3 size: 15 residues. V shed 6 bases and J shed 2 bases, with 17 bases lying between them. CDR1 and CDR2 from the germline V gene are SNHLY and FYNNEI.

This clone showed up just once. The chain combines TRBV23-1 with TRBJ2-5; the D call may be TRBD1 or TRBD2 (5 bases each). TRBV23-1 is noted as an ORF with a role that remains uncertain. The length of the CDR3 is 11 residues. The V gene lost 6 bases and the J gene lost 7 bases, with 9 bases spanning the gap. The DNA of the CDR3 is TGCGCCAGCAGCCGGGACCGGACCCAGTACTTC. This encodes CASSRDRTQYF.

The chain carries TRBV16 and TRBJ2-3; 9 bases agree with TRBD2. The J segment lost 3 bases and the V segment lost 4 bases, leaving 8 bases of the junction unmatched. CDR3 length: 16 amino acids. Per germline, CDR1 KGHSY and CDR2 FQNENV. CDR3 sequence: CASSRAGGPRTDTQYF. The CDR3 coding sequence is TGTGCCAGCAGCCGCGCGGGAGGGCCTAGGACAGATACGCAGTATTTT.

The chain links TRBV29-1 to TRBJ2-1; D is unclear. Germline V CDR1 and CDR2: SQVTM, ANQGSEA. This CDR3 region has 14 residues. V was shortened by 4 bases and J by 0 bases, with 10 bases between the two germline ends. The CDR3 sequence is CSVVTGHSYNEQFF. Written as DNA, the CDR3 is TGCAGCGTTGTAACTGGTCACTCCTACAATGAGCAGTTCTTC.

The chain joins TRBV27 to TRBJ1-1; no clear D gene. Germline values: CDR1 MNHEY, CDR2 SMNVEV (reference sequence). The CDR3 totals 13 residues. V lost 2 bases and J 9 bases, leaving 13 bases between the germline ends. Written as DNA, the CDR3 is TGTGCCAGCAGTTTACGAGGGTTGGGAAAAGCTTTCTTT. Its protein product is CASSLRGLGKAFF.

V usage is TRBV7-9 and J usage is TRBJ1-2; TRBD1 might be the D (5 bases). Germline CDR1 SEHNR, CDR2 FQNEAQ (reference sequence). Between the trimmed V and J ends, which lost 4 bases and 5 bases, there was a span of 14 bases. This CDR3 is built from 14 residues. The CDR3 is CASSSGSRVYGYTF. CDR3 nucleotides: TGTGCCAGCAGCTCTGGTAGCAGGGTATATGGCTACACCTTC.

V and J are TRBV4-2 and TRBJ1-2; maybe TRBD1 (5 bases). Germline V gene data show CDR1 as LGHNA and CDR2 as YNFKEQ. This CDR3 has 15 amino acids. Trimming took 3 bases from V and 0 from J, leaving 11 bases between them. CDR3 sequence: CASSHAGTTNYGYTF. For the CDR3, the DNA is TGTGCCAGCAGCCACGCCGGGACGACTAACTATGGCTACACCTTC.

The chain has TRBV27 and TRBJ2-2; D uncertain. CDR1 is MNHEY, CDR2 SMNVEV, per germline (reference sequence). The V end lost 3 bases, the J end lost 7 bases, and 15 bases lay between the germline ends. The length of the CDR3 is 15 residues. CDR3 DNA: TGTGCCAGCAGTTTGTCTACTGGTTTCGTCGGGGAGCTGTTTTTT. Protein product: CASSLSTGFVGELFF.

CDR3 DNA: TGTGCCAGCAGGGGGGAAAACATTCAGTACTTC. Translated: CASRGENIQYF. This chain joins TRBV27 and TRBJ2-4; D assignment may be TRBD1 or TRBD2 (5 bases each). Germline CDR1 is MNHEY and CDR2 is SMNVEV (reference sequence). V lost 6 bases and J 5 bases, leaving 5 bases between the germline ends. CDR3 length: 11 residues.

The chain joins TRBV7-8 to TRBJ2-7, with D maybe TRBD2 (6 bases). Germline CDR1 reads SGHVS; CDR2 reads FQNEAQ. Trimming removed 8 bases from V and 3 bases from J, with 11 bases in between. The CDR3 runs to 12 residues. DNA for the CDR3: TGTGCCAGCGCTAGGAGGGACTACGAGCAGTACTTC. This sequence encodes CASARRDYEQYF.

The chain couples TRBV7-9 to TRBJ2-2; no clear D gene. Trimming took 1 base from V and 0 from J, leaving 3 bases between them. The germline V gene has CDR1 SEHNR and CDR2 FQNEAQ (reference sequence). The length of the CDR3 is 14 residues. DNA for the CDR3: TGTGCCAGCAGCTTAGGCACGAACACCGGGGAGCTGTTTTTT. As protein: CASSLGTNTGELFF. The full variable domain, completed using reference TRBV7-9 and TRBJ2-2, is DTGVSQNPRHKITKRGQNVTFRCDPISEHNRLYWYRQTLGQGPEFLTYFQNEAQLEKSRLLSDRFSAERPKGSFSTLEIQRTEQGDSAMYLCASSLGTNTGELFFGEGSRLTVL.

This clone was recorded only once. This rearrangement joins TRBV7-2 to TRBJ2-7, with 11 bases fitting TRBD1. The germline V gene encodes CDR1 SGHTA and CDR2 FQGNSA. The CDR3 length is 17 residues. V shed 6 bases and J 9 bases; nucleotides not matched to a gene: 19. The CDR3 DNA sequence: TGTGCCAGCAGTACCCCATCGCCGGACAGGGGGCCGGGTATGCAGTACTTC. Translation: CASSTPSPDRGPGMQYF.

The chain uses TRBV19 and TRBJ2-7; D not resolved. The V end lost 6 bases, the J end lost 2 bases, and 17 bases lay between the germline ends. In germline, CDR1 is LNHDA, CDR2 SQIVND (reference sequence). There are 15 residues in the CDR3. The CDR3: CASRQQHDTTYEQYF. The CDR3 region has the DNA TGTGCCAGTAGACAACAACATGATACAACCTACGAGCAGTACTTC.

The chain links TRBV28 to TRBJ2-7; D call uncertain. The CDR3 length is 15 residues. The germline V and J ends were trimmed by 5 bases and 0 bases, with 14 bases remaining between them. CDR1 is MDHEN, CDR2 SYDVKM, per germline. The CDR3 here is CASSRPDSYSYEQYF. The CDR3 nucleotides read TGTGCCAGCAGTCGCCCAGACTCCTACTCCTACGAGCAGTACTTC.

This clone turned up a few times. V and J are TRBV5-1 and TRBJ2-2; a possible D gene is TRBD2 (6 bases). This CDR3 is 15 amino acids long. Per germline, CDR1 SGHRS and CDR2 YFSETQ. V lost 5 bases to trimming and J lost 3 bases, with 14 bases between them. The CDR3 loop is CASSAGPTHTGELFF. CDR3 nucleotide sequence: TGCGCCAGCAGTGCGGGACCCACCCACACCGGGGAGCTGTTTTTT.

This clone was found many times. This chain connects TRBV29-1 to TRBJ2-3; 11 nucleotides align to TRBD2. Per the germline V gene, CDR1 is SQVTM and CDR2 is ANQGSEA. The V segment lost 6 bases and the J segment 5 bases; nucleotides outside the gene matches: 7. The CDR3 covers 14 residues. CDR3: CSVETSGKQDTQYF. The CDR3 nucleotides are TGCAGCGTGGAGACTAGCGGGAAGCAAGATACGCAGTATTTT.

The J gene is TRBJ2-2, the V gene TRBV14; TRBD2 matches 8 bases. V gave up 7 bases and J gave up 4 bases; unmatched junction bases: 11. CDR3 length equals 16 residues. Per germline, CDR1 SGHDN and CDR2 FVKESK. This CDR3 reads CASMSGTRGTTGELFF. The CDR3 DNA reads as TGTGCCAGCATGTCCGGGACTAGAGGGACCACCGGGGAGCTGTTTTTT.

Details on this clone: This CDR3 is also generated by other DNA sequences in the sample. The genes are TRBV2 and TRBJ1-2, with D unresolved. The V end lost 3 bases, the J end lost 5 bases, and 4 bases lay between the germline ends. Germline V lookup: CDR1 SNHLY, CDR2 FYNNEI. This CDR3 has 11 amino acids. The CDR3 is CASSEEYGYTF. The CDR3 DNA reads as TGTGCCAGCAGTGAGGAATATGGCTACACCTTC.

This clone appeared a few times. In the same sample, other DNA sequences code for this CDR3. The chain has TRBV5-1 and TRBJ2-5; TRBD1 agrees at 9 bases. The germline V gene has CDR1 SGHRS and CDR2 YFSETQ. This CDR3 contains 14 residues. V shed 3 bases and J 1 base; nucleotides not matched to a gene: 1. The CDR3 loop is CASSSGQGQETQYF. Here the CDR3 DNA reads TGCGCCAGCAGCTCGGGACAGGGCCAAGAGACCCAGTACTTC. Full variable domain (rest looked up from reference TRBV5-1 and TRBJ2-5): KAGVTQTPRYLIKTRGQQVTLSCSPISGHRSVSWYQQTPGQGLQFLFEYFSETQRNKGNFPGRFSGRQFSNSRSEMNVSTLELGDSALYLCASSSGQGQETQYFGPGTRLLVL.

The chain is built from TRBV18 and TRBJ1-2, with D possibly TRBD1 on 5 matching bases. Germline V gene sequence: CDR1 KGHSH, CDR2 LQKENI. The CDR3 length is 14 residues. The ends were cut back, 2 bases at V and 4 bases at J, with 11 bases in the middle. CDR3 amino acids: CASSPDSEAYGYTF. Here the CDR3 DNA reads TGTGCCAGCTCACCAGACAGTGAAGCCTATGGCTACACCTTC.